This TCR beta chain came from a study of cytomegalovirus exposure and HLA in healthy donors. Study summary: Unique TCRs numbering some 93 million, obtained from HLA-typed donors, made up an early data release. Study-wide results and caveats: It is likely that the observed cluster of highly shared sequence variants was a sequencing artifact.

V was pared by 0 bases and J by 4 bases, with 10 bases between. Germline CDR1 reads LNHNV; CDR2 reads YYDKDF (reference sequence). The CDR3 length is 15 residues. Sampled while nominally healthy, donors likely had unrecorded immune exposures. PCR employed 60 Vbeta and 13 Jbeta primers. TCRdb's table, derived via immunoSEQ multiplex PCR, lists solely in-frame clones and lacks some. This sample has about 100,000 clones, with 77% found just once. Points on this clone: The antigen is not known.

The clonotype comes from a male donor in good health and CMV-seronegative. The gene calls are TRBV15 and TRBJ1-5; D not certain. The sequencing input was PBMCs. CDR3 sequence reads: CATSRDRTGNQPQHF. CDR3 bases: TGTGCCACCAGCAGAGATCGGACGGGGAATCAGCCCCAGCATTTT.